This entry is about one TCR beta chain. Trimming cost V 5 bases and J 6 bases; bases outside gene matches: 3. The germline gives CDR1 MNHEY, CDR2 SVGAGI. The CDR3 has 14 amino acids. Assay used: immunoSEQ multiplex PCR; TCRdb lists only in-frame clones, some missing. The data show over 150,000 clones, approximately 80% seen once. This record comes from a study of blood T cell repertoires in COVID-19. Whole-study context: T cells, B-cell-depleted T cells, or PBMCs supplied cDNA or gDNA.

This receptor was identified in a woman aged 60-75 years with acute or convalescent COVID-19. Sequencing was carried out using peripheral blood. The rearrangement joins TRBV6-5 to TRBJ2-1, with 11 positions matching TRBD1. The CDR3 is CASSRGQGGNEQFF. CDR3 in DNA: TGTGCCAGCAGTAGGGGACAGGGGGGCAATGAGCAGTTCTTC.